This T cell receptor (beta chain) was recorded in a study of Ad26.COV2.S vaccination and SARS-CoV-2 variants. Whole-study findings and limits: Possible underestimation of total T cell responses by the TCR breadth and depth analyses was noted. Placebo recipients had lower spike-specific TCR breadth than vaccine recipients.

Treatment noted: around 19 received Ad26.COV2.S at low or high dose, single or two shots; 5 received placebo; per-sample allocation not given. The study sampled participants on day 63 after the first vaccine or placebo injection. The CDR3 extends over 16 amino acids. V shed 0 bases and J 2 bases; nucleotides not matched to a gene: 7. Germline V lookup: CDR1 SGHTA, CDR2 FQGNSA. Only in-frame clones appear in the TCRdb table, and some are missing; sequencing was by immunoSEQ multiplex PCR. There are under 500,000 clones in the sample; approximately 90% occur only once, and about 1.7% lies in the top ten. For this clone: Its antigen is as yet unknown.

The receptor was derived from a person aged 18-60 years who received the Ad26.COV2.S COVID-19 vaccine or a placebo. This chain connects TRBV7-2 to TRBJ2-7; 7 bases fit TRBD1. The sequences come from peripheral blood, collected in a trial of Ad26.COV2.S vaccine versus placebo. The CDR3 loop reads CASSLALTGAAYEQYF. In nucleotides, the CDR3 is TGTGCCAGCAGCTTAGCGCTCACAGGGGCGGCCTACGAGCAGTACTTC. The full variable domain, with the rest looked up from reference TRBV7-2 and TRBJ2-7, is GAGVSQSPSNKVTEKGKDVELRCDPISGHTALYWYRQSLGQGLEFLIYFQGNSAPDKSGLPSDRFSAERTGGSVSTLTIQRTQQEDSAVYLCASSLALTGAAYEQYFGPGTRLTVT.